This T cell receptor beta chain was recovered during a study of T cell repertoires in cytomegalovirus infection. General study points: People with CMV and the relevant HLA were identified by cumulative public TCR beta family frequency. Dominant in the ex vivo response were TCR beta clonotypes restricted by HLA-C and specific for CMV.

TCRdb reanalysed the reads using MiXCR and keeps one entry per CDR3 protein. In the table there are some 150,000 distinct CDR3 sequences, around 24% of which are singletons. The V and J ends lost 6 bases and 5 bases, in that order; junction bases with no gene match: 8. The CDR3 extends over 15 amino acids. On this clonotype: The antigen remains undetermined.

The chain couples TRBV12-3 or TRBV12-4 to TRBJ2-2; 8 positions match TRBD2. The sequenced material came from PBMCs. The receptor comes from a human donor in good health (CMV status not recorded). Some clones in this sample may be carry-over from other donors' samples. The CDR3 DNA sequence: TGTGCCAGCAGCGTAACGGGAGGGCCGACCGGGGAGCTGTTTTTT. Its protein is CASSVTGGPTGELFF.